This is a list of T cell receptor beta chains from one sample in a study of CD8+CD57+ T cells in acquired aplastic anemia. One entry per CDR3 protein, called by TCRdb with MiXCR from the reads. The sample yields approximately 200,000 distinct CDR3 sequences, 40% to 60% seen once. The material sequenced was sorted CD4+, CD8+, or CD8+CD57+ T cells (not recorded which) from PBMCs. The receptor source for this set is a human donor with aplastic anemia. The CDR3 runs from the conserved cysteine through the conserved F or W. The order of the fields is clone size, V gene, J gene, CDR3 length, CDR3 protein. Clone size, where shown, is once, few, many, or a class for clones that have expanded.

size: -; V: TRBV7-9; J: TRBJ2-7; length: 14; CDR3: CASSLPPRHYEQYF
size: -; V: TRBV2; J: TRBJ2-1; length: 15; CDR3: CASSDRLAPVDEQFF
size: -; V: TRBV5-6; J: TRBJ2-3; length: 17; CDR3: CASSLRRGAHSTDTQYF
size: -; V: TRBV29-1; J: TRBJ1-1; length: 10; CDR3: CSGGTGEAFF
size: -; V: TRBV20-1; J: TRBJ2-1; length: 15; CDR3: CSARNPGQGGEEQFF
size: -; V: TRBV7-9; J: TRBJ2-3; length: 16; CDR3: CAGSLGGTGDTDTQYF
size: -; V: TRBV5-1; J: TRBJ2-3; length: 15; CDR3: CASSQAPGFTDTQYF
size: -; V: TRBV15; J: TRBJ2-1; length: 16; CDR3: CATSRESGGVYNEQFF
size: -; V: TRBV20-1; J: TRBJ2-3; length: 14; CDR3: CSARGGGRTDTRYF
size: -; V: TRBV10-1; J: TRBJ2-7; length: 14; CDR3: CASRPTGRSYEQYF
size: -; V: TRBV11-2; J: TRBJ2-1; length: 13; CDR3: CASSLGRSNEQFF
size: -; V: TRBV20-1; J: TRBJ2-5; length: 12; CDR3: CSARRTRETQYF
size: many; V: TRBV29-1; J: TRBJ1-2; length: 12; CDR3: CSVGQGMGGYTF
size: few; V: TRBV19; J: TRBJ1-5; length: 15; CDR3: CASSRGFLGNQPQHF
size: many; V: TRBV5-1; J: TRBJ2-5; length: 13; CDR3: CASSWNGQETQYF
size: -; V: TRBV20-1; J: TRBJ2-7; length: 15; CDR3: CSARPPPGSSYEQYF
size: many; V: TRBV18; J: TRBJ1-1; length: 13; CDR3: CASSPGTNTEAFF
size: -; V: TRBV6-9; J: TRBJ2-5; length: 14; CDR3: CASSEGQGSGTQYF
size: -; V: TRBV20-1; J: TRBJ2-1; length: 17; CDR3: CSATASGGSRSYNEQFF
size: -; V: TRBV6-2/TRBV6-3; J: TRBJ2-7; length: 15; CDR3: CASSSWKSRRYEQYF
size: many; V: TRBV6-5; J: TRBJ2-5; length: 14; CDR3: CASSYRLRGETQYF
size: -; V: TRBV3-1; J: TRBJ2-3; length: 13; CDR3: CASSQDKGRTQYF
size: many; V: TRBV7-8; J: TRBJ2-6; length: 19; CDR3: CASSPQTGGGGGGANVLTF
size: few; V: TRBV14; J: TRBJ2-1; length: 12; CDR3: CASSQESGGPFF